The 10 T cell receptor beta chains listed next were all sequenced from one sample in a study of neurological immune-mediated disorders. TCRdb recomputed calls from the 5' RACE reads with MiXCR, one row per CDR3 protein. Here the sample spans tens of thousands of distinct CDR3 sequences, about 4% being singletons. Sequenced input: PBMCs. The receptors here all came from a woman aged 45 to 65 with multiple sclerosis.

There are many counts of this clonotype. CDR3: CAISPYPDTSGSYEQYF. The CDR3 DNA reads as TGTGCCATCAGTCCTTACCCGGATACTAGCGGGAGTTACGAGCAGTACTTC. The genes are TRBV10-3 and TRBJ2-7; 11 bases align to TRBD2. Losses at the gene ends were 5 bases for V and 4 bases for J; bases not matched to a gene: 13. CDR3 length equals 17 residues. Germline CDR1 ENHRY, CDR2 SYGVKD.

This clonotype has ten or more counts. The V gene is TRBV7-9, the J gene TRBJ2-5; the D is unclear. CDR3 length equals 17 residues. V was clipped by 7 bases and J by 1 base, with 22 bases between them. Per germline, CDR1 SEHNR and CDR2 FQNEAQ (reference sequence). The CDR3 loop is CASTSPRPLSGQETQYF. The CDR3 DNA sequence: TGTGCCAGCACCTCCCCGCGGCCCCTGAGTGGCCAAGAGACCCAGTACTTC.

This clonotype appeared many times. This sequence joins TRBV7-2 and TRBJ2-7; 12 bases are shared with TRBD2. V shed 2 bases and J 5 bases; nucleotides not matched to a gene: 4. Germline-derived CDR1 and CDR2 are SGHTA and FQGNSA. CDR3 length: 15 amino acids. The CDR3 DNA follows: TGTGCCAGCAGCTTACTGACTAGCGGGGGCCACGAGCAGTACTTC. This gives the protein CASSLLTSGGHEQYF.

At least ten counts were recorded for this clonotype. The rearrangement uses TRBV29-1 and TRBJ2-3; D is unresolved. Per the germline V gene, CDR1 is SQVTM and CDR2 is ANQGSEA. The CDR3 length is 13 residues. Trimming removed 3 bases from V and 1 base from J, with 8 bases in between. The CDR3 region is CSVERWGTDTQYF. The CDR3 DNA reads TGCAGCGTTGAGAGGTGGGGCACAGATACGCAGTATTTT.

This clonotype was counted many times. J is TRBJ2-7 and V is TRBV15, with 7 bases fitting TRBD1. Germline loops: CDR1 LNHNV, CDR2 YYDKDF (reference sequence). V lost 0 bases and J lost 5; bases outside the gene matches: 7. This CDR3 region has 15 residues. CDR3 residues: CATSRDNKGANEQYF. The DNA for the CDR3 is TGTGCCACCAGCAGAGACAATAAGGGGGCAAACGAGCAGTACTTC.

This clonotype was counted at least ten times. The rearrangement links TRBV29-1 to TRBJ2-7; 9 nucleotides match TRBD2. The germline gives CDR1 SQVTM, CDR2 ANQGSEA. This CDR3 has 16 amino acids. After removal of 0 bases from V and 7 bases from J, the junction contained 13 bases not matched to a gene. The CDR3, as DNA: TGCAGCGTTGAAGATCTGTCTAGCGGGACCTCGGGGGAGCAGTACTTC. Its translation is CSVEDLSSGTSGEQYF.

V usage is TRBV29-1 and J usage is TRBJ1-1; no clear D. V lost 8 bases and J 2 bases, leaving 12 bases between the germline ends. This CDR3 contains 12 residues. Per germline, CDR1 SQVTM and CDR2 ANQGSEA. CDR3 protein: CSLAPDNTEAFF. The CDR3 DNA is TGCAGCTTGGCTCCGGATAACACTGAAGCTTTCTTT.

The chain has TRBV4-2 and TRBJ1-5; D is undetermined. CDR3 length: 15 residues. Germline V gene data show CDR1 as LGHNA and CDR2 as YNFKEQ. The V end was cut by 1 base, the J end by 5 bases, with 12 bases between. The CDR3 DNA reads TGTGCCAGCAGCCAAGGGGATGACGGCGATCAGCCCCAGCATTTT. Protein: CASSQGDDGDQPQHF.

This chain joins TRBV5-1 and TRBJ2-7; D possibly corresponds to TRBD2 (6 bases). V was shortened by 4 bases and J by 6 bases, with 14 bases between the two germline ends. This CDR3 contains 13 residues. Per germline, CDR1 SGHRS and CDR2 YFSETQ. CDR3 in DNA: TGCGCCAGCAGCCTGGTGGAGGGAGGCGAGCAGTACTTC. This gives the protein CASSLVEGGEQYF.

By share, this clonotype counts as medium-sized (0.01 to 0.1%). The V and J genes are TRBV5-1 and TRBJ2-1; 8 nucleotides line up with TRBD2. This CDR3 contains 14 residues. Germline CDR1 and CDR2: SGHRS and YFSETQ. V trimming: 2 bases; J trimming: 6 bases; junction bases outside the gene matches: 4. The CDR3 here is CASSFYGRGNEQFF. The DNA for the CDR3 is TGCGCCAGCAGCTTTTACGGGAGGGGCAATGAGCAGTTCTTC.